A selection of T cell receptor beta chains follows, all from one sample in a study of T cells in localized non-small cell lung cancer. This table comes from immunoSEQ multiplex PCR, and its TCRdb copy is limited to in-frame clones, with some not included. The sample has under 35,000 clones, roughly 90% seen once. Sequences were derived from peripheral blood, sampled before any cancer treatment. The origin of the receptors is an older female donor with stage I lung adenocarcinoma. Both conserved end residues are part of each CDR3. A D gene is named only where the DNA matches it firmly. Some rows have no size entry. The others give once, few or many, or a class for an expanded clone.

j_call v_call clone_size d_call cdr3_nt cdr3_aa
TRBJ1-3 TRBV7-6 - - TGTGCCAGCAGCTTAAACACAGGTCTAAGCTCTGGAAACACCATATATTTT CASSLNTGLSSGNTIYF
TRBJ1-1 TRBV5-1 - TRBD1 TGCGCCAGCAGCTTGGAAAGGGGGCGGACTGAAGCTTTCTTT CASSLERGRTEAFF
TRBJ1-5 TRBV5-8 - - TGTGCCAGCAGCTTGGATGGGGGGCCTCAGCCCCAGCATTTT CASSLDGGPQPQHF
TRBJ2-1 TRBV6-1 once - TGTGCCACCCGGCCTCCGGCGTACAATGAGCAGTTCTTC CATRPPAYNEQFF
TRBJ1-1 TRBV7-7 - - TGTGCCAGCAGCAAGAGTGAGGACACTGAAGCTTTCTTT CASSKSEDTEAFF
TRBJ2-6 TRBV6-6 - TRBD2 TGTGCCTATGGGGGGGGCTCTGGGGCCAACGTCCTGACTTTC CAYGGGSGANVLTF
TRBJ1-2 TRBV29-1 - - TGCAGCGTAGACAGAACAACTAACTATGGCTACACCTTC CSVDRTTNYGYTF
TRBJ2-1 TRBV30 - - TGTGCCTGGAGTGTCGGAGGGGGAGCAGATGAGCAGTTCTTC CAWSVGGGADEQFF
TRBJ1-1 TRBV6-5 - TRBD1 TGTGCCAGCAGTTTCGGGACAGGGTGGACTGAAGCTTTCTTT CASSFGTGWTEAFF
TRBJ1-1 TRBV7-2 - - TGTGCCAGCACCCGGACATTGAACACTGAAGCTTTCTTT CASTRTLNTEAFF
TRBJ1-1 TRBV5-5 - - TGTGCCAGCAGCTTCTCTTTAAGCGGTATGAACACTGAAGCTTTCTTT CASSFSLSGMNTEAFF
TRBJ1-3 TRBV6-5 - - TGTGCCAGCAGGAACTCCCAGAGCTCTGGAAACACCATATATTTT CASRNSQSSGNTIYF
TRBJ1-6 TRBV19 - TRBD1 TGTGCCAGTAGTATCGGACAGGGGCCTGGGTCCTATAATTCACCCCTCCACTTT CASSIGQGPGSYNSPLHF
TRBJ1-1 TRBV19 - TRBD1 TGTGCCAGTAGTATAAAGGAGTGGAGGACAGGGAAGTTCCGGGCGACTGAAGCTTTCTTT CASSIKEWRTGKFRATEAFF
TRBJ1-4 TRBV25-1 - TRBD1 TGTGCCAGCAGTGACGGACAGGGGGAAAAACTGTTTTTT CASSDGQGEKLFF
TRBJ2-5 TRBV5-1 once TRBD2 TGCGCCAGCAGCTTGTTAGGAGCGGGGAGACAAGAGACCCAGTACTTC CASSLLGAGRQETQYF
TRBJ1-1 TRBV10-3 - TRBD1 TGTGCCATCAGTGAGTCGGGACAGGGTGGCCCTGAAGCTTTCTTT CAISESGQGGPEAFF
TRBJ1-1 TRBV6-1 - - TGTGCCAGCAGAGGACAGATCACTGAAGCTTTCTTT CASRGQITEAFF
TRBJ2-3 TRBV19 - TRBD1 TGTACAGGATGGGGGGACAGGGGAGGCACAGATACGCAGTATTTT CTGWGDRGGTDTQYF
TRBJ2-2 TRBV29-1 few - TGCAGCGTTGTGGGGTGGACGAACACCGGGGAGCTGTTTTTT CSVVGWTNTGELFF
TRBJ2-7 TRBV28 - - TGTGCCAGCAGCTCCGACGTCTACGAGCAGTACTTC CASSSDVYEQYF
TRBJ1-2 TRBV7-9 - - TGTGCCAGCAGCTCGTTCGGGACAACTAACTATGGCTACACCTTC CASSSFGTTNYGYTF
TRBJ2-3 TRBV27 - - TGTGCCAGCAGACCTTGGGACGGTGGCACAGATACGCAGTATTTT CASRPWDGGTDTQYF
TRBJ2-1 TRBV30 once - TGTGCCTGGAGTAACGACCTGGGTGAGCAGTTCTTC CAWSNDLGEQFF
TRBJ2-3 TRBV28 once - TGTGCCAGCAGTCCGGTCGTGAGGCGGACAGATACGCAGTATTTT CASSPVVRRTDTQYF
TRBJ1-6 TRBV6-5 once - TGTGCCAGCAGTTACGCAGGGGAAGGATCACCCCTCCACTTT CASSYAGEGSPLHF
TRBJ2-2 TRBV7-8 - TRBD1 TGTGCCATCCGACAGGGGACGAACACCGGGGAGCTGTTTTTT CAIRQGTNTGELFF
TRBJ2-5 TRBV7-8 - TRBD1 TGTGCCAGCATCACACCCGGGACAGGGGGCGTAGAGACCCAGTACTTC CASITPGTGGVETQYF
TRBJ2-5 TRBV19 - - TGTGCCAGTAGTATAGCGTTAAGTCAAGAGACCCAGTACTTC CASSIALSQETQYF
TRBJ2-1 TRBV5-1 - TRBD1 TGCGCCAGCAGCTCATACAGGGGTAGGGACAATGAGCAGTTCTTC CASSSYRGRDNEQFF
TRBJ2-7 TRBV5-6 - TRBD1 TGTGCCAGCAGCGACGACTACCGGGACAGGGGATCCGAGCAGTACTTC CASSDDYRDRGSEQYF
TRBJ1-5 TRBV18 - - TGTGCCAGCTCACTAGGACTAGGGGTTCAGCCCCAGCATTTT CASSLGLGVQPQHF
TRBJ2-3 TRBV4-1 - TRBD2 TGCGCCAGCAGCCAAGATGGGACTAGCGGATCTAGCACAGATACGCAGTATTTT CASSQDGTSGSSTDTQYF
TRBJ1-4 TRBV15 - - TGTGCCACCACAAGGGGGACGTATGAAAAACTGTTTTTT CATTRGTYEKLFF
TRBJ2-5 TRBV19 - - TGTGCCAGTAGTCCCTCCTCGCCCCGGGACAAAGAGACCCAGTACTTC CASSPSSPRDKETQYF
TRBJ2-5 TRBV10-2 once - TGCGCCAGCAGTGGACCCGGGACCCCTGGGGAGACCCAGTACTTC CASSGPGTPGETQYF
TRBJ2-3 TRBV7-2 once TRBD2 TGTGCCAGCAGCTTAGTGACTAGCGTACCAGATACGCAGTATTTT CASSLVTSVPDTQYF
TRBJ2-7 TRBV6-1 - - TGTGCCAGCAGCGACAGCTCCTACGAGCAGTACTTC CASSDSSYEQYF
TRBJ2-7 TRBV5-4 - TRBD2 TGTGCCAGCAGCCCTAGCGGGGGGTTTTCCTACGAGCAGTACTTC CASSPSGGFSYEQYF
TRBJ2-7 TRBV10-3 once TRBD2 TGTGCCATCAGTGAGGGACTAGCAACCTACGAGCAGTACTTC CAISEGLATYEQYF
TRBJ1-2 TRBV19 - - TGTGCCAGTAGTGTCCACAGGGAGGACTATGGCTACACCTTC CASSVHREDYGYTF
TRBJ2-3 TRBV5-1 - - TGCGCCAGCAGCTTTATAGGGGGCGGGGGCCTATTTTCCCGGGGCCCCCAGGATACGCAGTATTTT CASSFIGGGGLFSRGPQDTQYF
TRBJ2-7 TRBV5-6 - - TGTGCCAGCAGCTTGGGGGCCGTATCTAGGCCGAGCTCCTACGAGCAGTACTTC CASSLGAVSRPSSYEQYF
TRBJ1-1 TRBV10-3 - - TGTGCCATCAGTTCTACCGCAGGGGAAGCTTTCTTT CAISSTAGEAFF
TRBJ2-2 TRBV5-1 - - TGCGCCAGCAGCGCCACGGCCCAGGGTACCACCGGGGAGCTGTTTTTT CASSATAQGTTGELFF
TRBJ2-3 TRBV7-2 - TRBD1 TGTGCCAGCAGCTTACGACAGGGCGGCACAGATACGCAGTATTTT CASSLRQGGTDTQYF
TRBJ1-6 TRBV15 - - TGTGCCACCAGCAGCGGGGGTTGGGGAGGCAATTCACCCCTCCACTTT CATSSGGWGGNSPLHF
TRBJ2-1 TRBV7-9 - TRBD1 TGTGCCAGCAGCATCGGGACAGGGACCTACAATGAGCAGTTCTTC CASSIGTGTYNEQFF
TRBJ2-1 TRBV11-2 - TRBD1 TGTGCCAGCAGCTTAGGGGCACAGGGGGCGAAGGGTGAGCAGTTCTTC CASSLGAQGAKGEQFF
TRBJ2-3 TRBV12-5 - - TGTGCTAGTGGTTCCTCGACGTTCAGGACAGATACGCAGTATTTT CASGSSTFRTDTQYF
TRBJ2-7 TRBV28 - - TGTGCCAGCAGTTCACCCACAGGACCTTCCACCTACGAGCAGTACTTC CASSSPTGPSTYEQYF
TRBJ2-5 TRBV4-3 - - TGCGCCAGCAGCCAAGGAGGGGAGACCCAGTACTTC CASSQGGETQYF
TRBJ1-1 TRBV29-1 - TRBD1 TGCAGCGTGATGAGGGGGCAGGCTGAAGCTTTCTTT CSVMRGQAEAFF
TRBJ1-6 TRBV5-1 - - TGCGCCAGCAGCTTGAGTGGGATACCTTCACCCCTCCACTTT CASSLSGIPSPLHF
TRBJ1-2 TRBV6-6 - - TGTGCCAGCAGCCAGCCCCCGGTTCGGGTCTATGGCTACACCTTC CASSQPPVRVYGYTF